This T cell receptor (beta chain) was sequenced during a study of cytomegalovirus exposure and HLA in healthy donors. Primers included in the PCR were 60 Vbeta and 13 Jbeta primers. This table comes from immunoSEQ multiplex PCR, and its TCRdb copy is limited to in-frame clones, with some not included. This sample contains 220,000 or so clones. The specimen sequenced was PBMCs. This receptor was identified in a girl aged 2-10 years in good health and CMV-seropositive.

CDR3 amino acids: CASSVSGSQETQYF. The CDR3 nucleotides are TGCGCCAGCAGCGTTAGCGGATCACAAGAGACCCAGTACTTC. V usage is TRBV5-1 and J usage is TRBJ2-5, with D tentatively TRBD2 (6 bases). Germline V gene lookup returns CDR1 SGHRS and CDR2 YFSETQ. This CDR3 is built from 14 residues. The V end was cut by 4 bases, the J end by 2 bases, with 12 bases between.